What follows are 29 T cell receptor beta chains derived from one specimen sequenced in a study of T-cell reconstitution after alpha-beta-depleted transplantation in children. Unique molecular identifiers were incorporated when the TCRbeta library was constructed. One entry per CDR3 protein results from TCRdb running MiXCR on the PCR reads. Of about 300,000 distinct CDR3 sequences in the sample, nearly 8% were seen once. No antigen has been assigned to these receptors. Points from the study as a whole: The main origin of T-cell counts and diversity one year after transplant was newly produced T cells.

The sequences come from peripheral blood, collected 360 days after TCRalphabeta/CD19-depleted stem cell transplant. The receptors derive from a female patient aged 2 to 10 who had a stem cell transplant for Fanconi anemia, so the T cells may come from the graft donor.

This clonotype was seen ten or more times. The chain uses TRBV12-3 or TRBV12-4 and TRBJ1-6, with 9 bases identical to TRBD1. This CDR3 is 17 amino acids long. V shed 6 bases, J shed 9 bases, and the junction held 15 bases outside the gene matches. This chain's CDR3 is CASSTRMQDRGRSPLHF. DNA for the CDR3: TGTGCCAGCAGCACAAGGATGCAGGACAGGGGCCGTTCACCCCTCCACTTT.

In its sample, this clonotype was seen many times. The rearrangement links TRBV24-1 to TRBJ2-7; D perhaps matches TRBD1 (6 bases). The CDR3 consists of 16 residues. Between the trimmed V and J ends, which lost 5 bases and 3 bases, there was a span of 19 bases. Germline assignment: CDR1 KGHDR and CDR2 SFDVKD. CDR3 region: CATSVRTDSSCYEQYF. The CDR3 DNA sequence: TGTGCCACCAGTGTTAGGACAGATAGTTCATGCTACGAGCAGTACTTC.

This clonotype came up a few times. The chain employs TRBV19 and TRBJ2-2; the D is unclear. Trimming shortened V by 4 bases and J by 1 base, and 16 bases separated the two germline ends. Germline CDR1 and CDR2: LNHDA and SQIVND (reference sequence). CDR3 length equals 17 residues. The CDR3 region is CASSTTQRRQNTGELFF. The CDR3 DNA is TGTGCCAGTAGTACTACTCAAAGACGGCAGAACACCGGGGAGCTGTTTTTT.

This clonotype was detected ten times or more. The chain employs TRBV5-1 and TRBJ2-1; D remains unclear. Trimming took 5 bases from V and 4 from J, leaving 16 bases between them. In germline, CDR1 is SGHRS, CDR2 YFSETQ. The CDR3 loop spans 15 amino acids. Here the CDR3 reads CASSTTTPPYNEQFF. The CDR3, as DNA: TGCGCCAGCAGTACGACAACCCCACCTTACAATGAGCAGTTCTTC. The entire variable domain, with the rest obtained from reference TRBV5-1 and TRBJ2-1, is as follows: KAGVTQTPRYLIKTRGQQVTLSCSPISGHRSVSWYQQTPGQGLQFLFEYFSETQRNKGNFPGRFSGRQFSNSRSEMNVSTLELGDSALYLCASSTTTPPYNEQFFGPGTRLTVL.

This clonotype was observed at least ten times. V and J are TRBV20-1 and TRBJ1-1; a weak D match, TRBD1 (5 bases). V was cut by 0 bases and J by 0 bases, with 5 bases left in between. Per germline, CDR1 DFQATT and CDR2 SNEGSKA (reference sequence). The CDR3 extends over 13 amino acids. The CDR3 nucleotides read TGCAGTGCTAGAGACAGGGTGAACACTGAAGCTTTCTTT. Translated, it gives CSARDRVNTEAFF.

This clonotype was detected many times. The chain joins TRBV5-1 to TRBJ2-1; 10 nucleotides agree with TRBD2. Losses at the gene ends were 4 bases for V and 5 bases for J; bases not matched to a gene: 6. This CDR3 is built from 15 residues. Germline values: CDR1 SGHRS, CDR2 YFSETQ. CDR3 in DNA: TGCGCCAGCAGCCCGCTAGCGGGAGCCAACAATGAGCAGTTCTTC. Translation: CASSPLAGANNEQFF.

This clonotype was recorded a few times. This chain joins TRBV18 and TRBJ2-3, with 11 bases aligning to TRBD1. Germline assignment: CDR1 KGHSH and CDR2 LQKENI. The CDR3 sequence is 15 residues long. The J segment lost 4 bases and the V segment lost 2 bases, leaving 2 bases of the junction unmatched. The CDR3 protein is CASSPKDRGPDTQYF. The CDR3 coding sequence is TGTGCCAGCTCACCAAAGGACAGGGGGCCAGATACGCAGTATTTT.

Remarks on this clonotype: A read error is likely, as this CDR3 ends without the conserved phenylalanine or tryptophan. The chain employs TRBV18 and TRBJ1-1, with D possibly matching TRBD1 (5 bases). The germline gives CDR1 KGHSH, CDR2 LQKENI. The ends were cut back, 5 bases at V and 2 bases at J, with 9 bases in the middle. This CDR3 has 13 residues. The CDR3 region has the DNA TGTGCCAGCTCAGACGGACAAAACACTGAAGCTTTCATT. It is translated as CASSDGQNTEAFI.

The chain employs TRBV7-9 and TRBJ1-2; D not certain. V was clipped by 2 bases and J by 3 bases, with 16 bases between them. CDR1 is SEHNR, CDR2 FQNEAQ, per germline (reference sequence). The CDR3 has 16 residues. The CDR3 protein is CASSLHQEIIYYGYTF. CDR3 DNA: TGTGCCAGCAGCTTACACCAGGAGATAATCTACTATGGCTACACCTTC.

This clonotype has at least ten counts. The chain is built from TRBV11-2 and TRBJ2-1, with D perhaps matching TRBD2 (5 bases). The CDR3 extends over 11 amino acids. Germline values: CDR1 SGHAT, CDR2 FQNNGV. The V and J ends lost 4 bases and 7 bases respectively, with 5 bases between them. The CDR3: CASSSGNEQFF. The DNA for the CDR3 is TGTGCCAGCAGCTCGGGGAATGAGCAGTTCTTC.

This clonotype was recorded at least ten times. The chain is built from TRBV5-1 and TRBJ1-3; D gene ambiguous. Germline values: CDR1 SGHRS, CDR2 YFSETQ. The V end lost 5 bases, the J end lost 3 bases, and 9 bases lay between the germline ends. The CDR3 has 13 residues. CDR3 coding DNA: TGCGCCAGCAGAGAGGCAGATGGAAACACCATATATTTT. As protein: CASREADGNTIYF.

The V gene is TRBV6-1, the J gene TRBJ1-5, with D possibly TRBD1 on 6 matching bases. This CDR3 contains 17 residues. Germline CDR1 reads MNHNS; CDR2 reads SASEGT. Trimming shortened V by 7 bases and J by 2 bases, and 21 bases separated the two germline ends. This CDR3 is CASIAGAHLRGNQPQHF. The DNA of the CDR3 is TGTGCCAGCATCGCAGGGGCCCACCTCCGTGGCAATCAGCCCCAGCATTTT.

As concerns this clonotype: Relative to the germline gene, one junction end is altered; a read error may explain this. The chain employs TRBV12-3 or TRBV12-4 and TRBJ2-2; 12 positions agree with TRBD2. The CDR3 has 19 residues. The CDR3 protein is CASCLAPTSGGPNTGELFF. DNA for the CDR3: TGTGCCAGCTGTTTAGCCCCGACTAGCGGGGGCCCTAACACCGGGGAGCTGTTTTTT.

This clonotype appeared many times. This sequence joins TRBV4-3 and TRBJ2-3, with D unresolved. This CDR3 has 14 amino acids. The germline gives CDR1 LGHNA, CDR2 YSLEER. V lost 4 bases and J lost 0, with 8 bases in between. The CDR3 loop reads CASSLGSSTDTQYF. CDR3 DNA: TGCGCCAGCAGCCTAGGGTCTAGCACAGATACGCAGTATTTT.

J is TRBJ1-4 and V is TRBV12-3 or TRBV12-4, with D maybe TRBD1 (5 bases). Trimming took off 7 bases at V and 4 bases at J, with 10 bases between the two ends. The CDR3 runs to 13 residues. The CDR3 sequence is CASTDSFNEKLFF. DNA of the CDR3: TGTGCCAGCACAGACAGCTTTAATGAAAAACTGTTTTTT.

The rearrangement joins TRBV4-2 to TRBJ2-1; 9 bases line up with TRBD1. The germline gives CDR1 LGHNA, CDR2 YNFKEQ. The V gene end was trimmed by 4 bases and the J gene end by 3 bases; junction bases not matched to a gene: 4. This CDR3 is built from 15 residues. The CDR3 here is CASSPGTGHYNEQFF. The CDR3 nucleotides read TGTGCCAGCAGCCCCGGGACAGGGCACTACAATGAGCAGTTCTTC.

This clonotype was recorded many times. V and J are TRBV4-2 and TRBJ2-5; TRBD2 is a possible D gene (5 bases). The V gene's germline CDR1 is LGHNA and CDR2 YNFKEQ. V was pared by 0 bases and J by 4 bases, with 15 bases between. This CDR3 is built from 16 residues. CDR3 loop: CASSQESAGEGETQYF. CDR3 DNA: TGTGCCAGCAGCCAAGAGTCGGCCGGGGAAGGAGAGACCCAGTACTTC.

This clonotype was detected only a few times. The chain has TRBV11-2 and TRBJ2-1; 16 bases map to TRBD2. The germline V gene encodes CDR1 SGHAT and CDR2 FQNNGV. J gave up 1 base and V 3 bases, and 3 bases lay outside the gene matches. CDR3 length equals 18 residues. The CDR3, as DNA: TGTGCCAGCAGCTTGGGGACTAGCGGGGGGGCATCCTACAATGAGCAGTTCTTC. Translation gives CASSLGTSGGASYNEQFF.

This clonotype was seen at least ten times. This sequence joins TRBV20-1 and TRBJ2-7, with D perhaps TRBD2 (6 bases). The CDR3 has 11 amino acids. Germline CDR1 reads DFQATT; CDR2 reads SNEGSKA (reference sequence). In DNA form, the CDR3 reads TGCAGCGAAACGCGGGGCTACGAGCAGTACTTC. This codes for CSETRGYEQYF.

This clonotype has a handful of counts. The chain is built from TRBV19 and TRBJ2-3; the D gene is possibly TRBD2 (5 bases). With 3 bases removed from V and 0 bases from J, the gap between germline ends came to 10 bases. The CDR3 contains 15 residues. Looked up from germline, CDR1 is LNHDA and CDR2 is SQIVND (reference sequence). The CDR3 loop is CASSIGGFSTDTQYF. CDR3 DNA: TGTGCCAGTAGTATCGGCGGGTTTAGCACAGATACGCAGTATTTT.

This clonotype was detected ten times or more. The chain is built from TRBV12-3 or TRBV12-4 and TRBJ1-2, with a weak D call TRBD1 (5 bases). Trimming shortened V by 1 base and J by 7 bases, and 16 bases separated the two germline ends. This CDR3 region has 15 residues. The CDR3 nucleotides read TGTGCCAGCAGTTTAGGGACCCCCGGCCAGGGTGGCTACACCTTC. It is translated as CASSLGTPGQGGYTF.

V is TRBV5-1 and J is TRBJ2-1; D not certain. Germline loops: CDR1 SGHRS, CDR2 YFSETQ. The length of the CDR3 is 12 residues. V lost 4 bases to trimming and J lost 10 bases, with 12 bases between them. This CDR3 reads CASSGQSSEQFF. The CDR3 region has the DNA TGCGCCAGCAGCGGCCAGAGTAGCGAGCAGTTCTTC.

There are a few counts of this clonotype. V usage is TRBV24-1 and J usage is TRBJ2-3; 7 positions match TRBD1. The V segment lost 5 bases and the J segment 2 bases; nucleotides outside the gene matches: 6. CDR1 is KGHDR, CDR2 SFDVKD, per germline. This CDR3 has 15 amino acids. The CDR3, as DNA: TGTGCCACCAGTGCCGGGACAGCTTTCACAGATACGCAGTATTTT. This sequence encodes CATSAGTAFTDTQYF.

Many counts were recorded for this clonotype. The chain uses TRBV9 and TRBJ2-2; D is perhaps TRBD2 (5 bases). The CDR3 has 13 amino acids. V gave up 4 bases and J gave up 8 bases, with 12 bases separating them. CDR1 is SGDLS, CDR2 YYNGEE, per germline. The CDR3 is CASSLALSGELFF. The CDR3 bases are TGTGCCAGCAGCTTAGCGCTTTCGGGGGAGCTGTTTTTT.

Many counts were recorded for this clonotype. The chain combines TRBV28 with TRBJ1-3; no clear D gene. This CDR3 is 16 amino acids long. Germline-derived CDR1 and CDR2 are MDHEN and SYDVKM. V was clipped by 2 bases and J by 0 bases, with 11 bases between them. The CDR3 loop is CASSLDSLSSGNTIYF. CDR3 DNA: TGTGCCAGCAGTTTAGATTCCTTGAGCTCTGGAAACACCATATATTTT.

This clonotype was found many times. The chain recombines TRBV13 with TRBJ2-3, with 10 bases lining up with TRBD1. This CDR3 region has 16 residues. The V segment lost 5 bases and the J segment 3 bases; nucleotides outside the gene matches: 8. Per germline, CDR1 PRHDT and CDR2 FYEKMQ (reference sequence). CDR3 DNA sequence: TGTGCCAGCAGCGCCGCCGGGGGACAGGGGACAGATACGCAGTATTTT. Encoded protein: CASSAAGGQGTDTQYF.

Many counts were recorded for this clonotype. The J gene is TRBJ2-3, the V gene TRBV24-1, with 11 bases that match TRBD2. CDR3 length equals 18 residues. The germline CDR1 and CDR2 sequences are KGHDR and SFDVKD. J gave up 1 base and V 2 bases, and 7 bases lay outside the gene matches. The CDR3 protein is CATSDSRLTSGGTDTQYF. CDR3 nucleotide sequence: TGTGCCACCAGTGATTCCCGATTGACTAGCGGGGGCACAGATACGCAGTATTTT.

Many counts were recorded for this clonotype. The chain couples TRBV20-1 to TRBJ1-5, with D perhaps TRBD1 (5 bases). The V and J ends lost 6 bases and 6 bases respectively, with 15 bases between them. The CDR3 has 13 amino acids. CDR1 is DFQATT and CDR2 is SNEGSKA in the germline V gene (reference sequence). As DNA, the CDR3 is TGCAGTGCGCCCGGGACCGGGGGTCAGCCCCAGCATTTT. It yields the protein CSAPGTGGQPQHF.

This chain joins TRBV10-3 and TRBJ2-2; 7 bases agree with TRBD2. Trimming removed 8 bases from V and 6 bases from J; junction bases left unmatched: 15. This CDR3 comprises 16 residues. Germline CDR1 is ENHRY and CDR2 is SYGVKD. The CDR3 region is CAIYQRGVQGPGELFF. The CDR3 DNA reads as TGTGCCATCTATCAGCGGGGAGTTCAGGGCCCCGGGGAGCTGTTTTTT.